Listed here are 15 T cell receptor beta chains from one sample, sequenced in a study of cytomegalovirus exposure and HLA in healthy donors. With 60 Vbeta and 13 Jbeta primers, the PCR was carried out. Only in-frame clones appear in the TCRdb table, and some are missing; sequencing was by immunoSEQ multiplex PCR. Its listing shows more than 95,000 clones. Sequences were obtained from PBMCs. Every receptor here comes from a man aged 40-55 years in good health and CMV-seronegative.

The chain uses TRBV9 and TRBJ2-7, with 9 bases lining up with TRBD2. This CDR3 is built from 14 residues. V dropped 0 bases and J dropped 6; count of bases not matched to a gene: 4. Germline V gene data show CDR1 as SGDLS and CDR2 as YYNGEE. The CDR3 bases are TGTGCCAGCAGCGTAGCAGCGGGAGGCTTCGAGCAGTACTTC. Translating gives CASSVAAGGFEQYF.

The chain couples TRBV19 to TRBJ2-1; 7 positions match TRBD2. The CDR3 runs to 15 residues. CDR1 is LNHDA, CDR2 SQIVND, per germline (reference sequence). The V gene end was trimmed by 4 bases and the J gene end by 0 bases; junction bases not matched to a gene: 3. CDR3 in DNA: TGTGCCAGTAGTAGAAGCGGGACCTCCTACAATGAGCAGTTCTTC. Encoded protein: CASSRSGTSYNEQFF.

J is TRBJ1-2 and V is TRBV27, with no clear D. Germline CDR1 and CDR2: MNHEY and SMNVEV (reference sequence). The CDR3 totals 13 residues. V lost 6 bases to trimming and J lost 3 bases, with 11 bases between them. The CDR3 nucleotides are TGTGCCAGCAGATTGGCTGGAGACTATGGCTACACCTTC. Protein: CASRLAGDYGYTF.

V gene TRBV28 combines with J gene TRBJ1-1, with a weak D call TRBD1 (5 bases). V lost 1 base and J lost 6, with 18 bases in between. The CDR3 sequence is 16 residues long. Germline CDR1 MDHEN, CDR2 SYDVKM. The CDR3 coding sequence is TGTGCCAGCAGTTTATCAGGCCTCATCGGGGGGGCTGAAGCTTTCTTT. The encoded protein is CASSLSGLIGGAEAFF.

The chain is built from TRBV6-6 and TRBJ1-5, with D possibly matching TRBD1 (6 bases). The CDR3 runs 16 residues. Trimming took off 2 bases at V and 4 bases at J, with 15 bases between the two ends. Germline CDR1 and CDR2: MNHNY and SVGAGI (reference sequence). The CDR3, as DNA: TGTGCCAGCAGTTACGCACAGGGTCCGTCTAATCAGCCCCAGCATTTT. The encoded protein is CASSYAQGPSNQPQHF.

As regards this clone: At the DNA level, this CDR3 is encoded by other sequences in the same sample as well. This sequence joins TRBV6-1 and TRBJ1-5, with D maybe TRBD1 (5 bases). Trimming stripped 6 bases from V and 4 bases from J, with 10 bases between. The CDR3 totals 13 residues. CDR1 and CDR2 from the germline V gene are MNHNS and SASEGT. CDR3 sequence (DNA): TGTGCCAGCAGAGAACAGGTAAATCAGCCCCAGCATTTT. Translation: CASREQVNQPQHF.

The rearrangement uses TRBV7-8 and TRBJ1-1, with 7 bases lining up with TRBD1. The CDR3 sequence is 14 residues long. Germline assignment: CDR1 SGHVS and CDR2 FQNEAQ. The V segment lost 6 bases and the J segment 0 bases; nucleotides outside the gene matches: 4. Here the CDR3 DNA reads TGTGCCAGCAGAGAGGGACAGTTGAACACTGAAGCTTTCTTT. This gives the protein CASREGQLNTEAFF.

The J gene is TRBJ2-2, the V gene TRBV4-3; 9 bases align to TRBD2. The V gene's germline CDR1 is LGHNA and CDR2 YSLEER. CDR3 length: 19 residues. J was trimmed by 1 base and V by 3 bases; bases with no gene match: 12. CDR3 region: CASSQRTGSGGLNTGELFF. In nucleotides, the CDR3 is TGCGCCAGCAGCCAGAGGACTGGTAGCGGGGGCCTGAACACCGGGGAGCTGTTTTTT.

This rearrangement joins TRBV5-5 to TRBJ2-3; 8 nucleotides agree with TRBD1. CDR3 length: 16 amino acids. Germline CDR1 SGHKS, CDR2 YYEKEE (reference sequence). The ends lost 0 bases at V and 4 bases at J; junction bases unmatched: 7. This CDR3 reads CASSLDLAQGADTQYF. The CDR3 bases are TGTGCCAGCAGCTTGGATTTGGCACAGGGGGCAGATACGCAGTATTTT.

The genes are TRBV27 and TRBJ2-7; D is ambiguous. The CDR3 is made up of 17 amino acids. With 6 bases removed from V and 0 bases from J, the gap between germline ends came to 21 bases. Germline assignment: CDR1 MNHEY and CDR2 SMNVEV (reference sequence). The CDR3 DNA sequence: TGTGCCAGCAGCTTCACAGATCCCAGGCAGAGCTCCTACGAGCAGTACTTC. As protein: CASSFTDPRQSSYEQYF.

The CDR3 DNA follows: TGTGCCAGCAGGGGACAGTCTAGGGATTCACCCCTCCACTTT. Translating it yields CASRGQSRDSPLHF. The chain uses TRBV6-5 and TRBJ1-6, with 7 positions matching TRBD1. The length of the CDR3 is 14 residues. With V trimmed by 6 bases and J by 8 bases, 7 bases remained unmatched. Per germline, CDR1 MNHEY and CDR2 SVGAGI.

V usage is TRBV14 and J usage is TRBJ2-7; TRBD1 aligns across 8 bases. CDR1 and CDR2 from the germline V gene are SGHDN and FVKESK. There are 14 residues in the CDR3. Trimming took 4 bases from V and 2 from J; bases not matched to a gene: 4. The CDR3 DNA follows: TGTGCCAGCAGCCCAAGGACAGGGCCCTACGAGCAGTACTTC. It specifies CASSPRTGPYEQYF.

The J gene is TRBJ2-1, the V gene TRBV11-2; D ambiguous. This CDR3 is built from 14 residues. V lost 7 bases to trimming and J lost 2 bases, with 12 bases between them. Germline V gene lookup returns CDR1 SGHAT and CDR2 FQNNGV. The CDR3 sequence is CASTPERPYNEQFF. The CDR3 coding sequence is TGTGCCAGCACCCCTGAGCGTCCCTACAATGAGCAGTTCTTC.

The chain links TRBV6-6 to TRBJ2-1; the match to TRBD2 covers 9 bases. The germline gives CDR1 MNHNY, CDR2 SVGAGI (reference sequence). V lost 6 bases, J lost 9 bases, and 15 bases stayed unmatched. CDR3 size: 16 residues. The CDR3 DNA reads TGTGCCAGCAGCCTCCCGGCTAGCGGGGTAGGAAGTGAGCAGTTCTTC. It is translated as CASSLPASGVGSEQFF.

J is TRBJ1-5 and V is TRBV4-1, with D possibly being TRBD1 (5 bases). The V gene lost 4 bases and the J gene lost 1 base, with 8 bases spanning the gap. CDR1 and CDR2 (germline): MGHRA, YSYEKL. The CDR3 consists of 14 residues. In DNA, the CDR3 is TGCGCCAGCAGCCTTACAGGAAGCAATCAGCCCCAGCATTTT. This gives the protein CASSLTGSNQPQHF.